Below are 32 T cell receptor beta chains sequenced from a single sample in a study of blood T cell repertoires in COVID-19. Clones were read by immunoSEQ multiplex PCR, and TCRdb kept only the in-frame ones, dropping some. The data contain 150,000 to 200,000 clones, roughly 83% of them seen just once; the ten biggest clones take up roughly 9.1%. Sequencing input: peripheral blood. These receptors were collected from a woman older than 75 with active or convalescent COVID-19.

The chain carries TRBV19 and TRBJ1-1; weak D call: TRBD1 (5 bases). The CDR3 is 19 residues long. From germline, CDR1 is LNHDA and CDR2 SQIVND (reference sequence). Trimming removed 0 bases from V and 3 bases from J, with 23 bases in between. CDR3 DNA: TGTGCCAGTAGTATAGATCTCGGGGGTGATGGGGTTTTATACACTGAAGCTTTCTTT. Encoded protein: CASSIDLGGDGVLYTEAFF.

V gene TRBV2 combines with J gene TRBJ2-1; TRBD1 is a possible D gene (6 bases). Germline loops: CDR1 SNHLY, CDR2 FYNNEI. The V end lost 3 bases, the J end lost 8 bases, and 20 bases lay between the germline ends. The CDR3 length is 16 residues. CDR3 nucleotide sequence: TGTGCCAGCAGTGACCCCCGCGGACAGTCTTCACATGAGCAGTTCTTC. It codes for CASSDPRGQSSHEQFF.

The chain carries TRBV4-1 and TRBJ1-5; D is undetermined. This CDR3 region has 14 residues. Germline lookup yields CDR1 MGHRA and CDR2 YSYEKL. The V end lost 1 base, the J end lost 2 bases, and 6 bases lay between the germline ends. The CDR3 nucleotides read TGCGCCAGCAGCCAAGGGCAGGGCAATCAGCCCCAGCATTTT. Protein product: CASSQGQGNQPQHF.

This chain joins TRBV9 and TRBJ1-2, with TRBD1 matching 9 bases. Trimming cost V 5 bases and J 1 base; bases outside gene matches: 6. The germline gives CDR1 SGDLS, CDR2 YYNGEE. There are 15 residues in the CDR3. The CDR3 DNA sequence: TGTGCCAGCAGTCGGGGGACAGGGTTTAACTATGGCTACACCTTC. Protein product: CASSRGTGFNYGYTF.

This clone has only a few counts. The V gene is TRBV7-9, the J gene TRBJ2-5, with 7 positions matching TRBD1. The CDR3 spans 17 residues. Germline-derived CDR1 and CDR2 are SEHNR and FQNEAQ (reference sequence). After removal of 1 base from V and 3 bases from J, the junction contained 11 bases not matched to a gene. In DNA, the CDR3 is TGTGCCAGCAGCTTAGATGTGGGAAGAGGGGGCAAAGAGACCCAGTACTTC. Its translation is CASSLDVGRGGKETQYF.

The V and J genes are TRBV11-2 and TRBJ1-3; D is ambiguous. Germline assignment: CDR1 SGHAT and CDR2 FQNNGV. V was pared by 4 bases and J by 3 bases, with 13 bases between. The CDR3 is 15 amino acids. For the CDR3, the DNA is TGTGCCAGCAGCTCAGTAGCGGGCTTTGGAAACACCATATATTTT. Protein sequence: CASSSVAGFGNTIYF.

This chain joins TRBV7-2 and TRBJ2-5; TRBD1 matches 7 bases. This CDR3 is built from 16 residues. The V gene end was trimmed by 5 bases and the J gene end by 4 bases; junction bases not matched to a gene: 13. The germline CDR1 and CDR2 sequences are SGHTA and FQGNSA. CDR3: CASSPSGTVIPETQYF. For the CDR3, the DNA is TGTGCCAGCAGCCCCTCGGGGACAGTTATTCCAGAGACCCAGTACTTC.

The V and J genes are TRBV6-5 and TRBJ1-2; 8 positions agree with TRBD1. CDR3 length equals 12 residues. V lost 8 bases and J lost 9; bases outside the gene matches: 8. CDR1 is MNHEY, CDR2 SVGAGI, per germline. The CDR3 DNA follows: TGTGCCAGCTTCACAGGGGGGGGCCGCTACACCTTC. It yields the protein CASFTGGGRYTF.

This chain links TRBV7-9 with TRBJ2-7; unclear D gene. CDR3 length: 14 amino acids. Germline CDR1 is SEHNR and CDR2 is FQNEAQ (reference sequence). The ends were cut back, 2 bases at V and 0 bases at J, with 8 bases in the middle. For the CDR3, the DNA is TGTGCCAGCAGCTTAACGGCAGGCTCCTACGAGCAGTACTTC. Encoded protein: CASSLTAGSYEQYF.

The genes are TRBV7-2 and TRBJ1-5, with 9 bases that match TRBD1. V shed 5 bases and J 5 bases; nucleotides not matched to a gene: 7. The CDR3 loop spans 15 amino acids. Per germline, CDR1 SGHTA and CDR2 FQGNSA. The CDR3 DNA reads TGTGCCAGCAGCCTCCGGGACAGGGCATATCAGCCCCAGCATTTT. This encodes CASSLRDRAYQPQHF.

The rearrangement joins TRBV4-3 to TRBJ2-7; D might be TRBD1 (6 bases). Germline V gene sequence: CDR1 LGHNA, CDR2 YSLEER. CDR3 length equals 14 residues. The ends were cut back, 2 bases at V and 6 bases at J, with 14 bases in the middle. CDR3 DNA sequence: TGCGCCAGCAGCCAATGGCAGGGGAGCGGCGAGCAGTACTTC. This encodes CASSQWQGSGEQYF.

The rearrangement joins TRBV6-2 or TRBV6-3 to TRBJ1-1; D ambiguous. CDR1 MNHEY and CDR2 SVGEGT come from the germline V gene. This CDR3 is built from 12 residues. Trimming pared 2 bases from V and 7 bases from J, leaving 8 bases between. CDR3 amino acids: CASSYGHREAFF. The CDR3 DNA sequence: TGTGCCAGCAGTTACGGGCACCGTGAAGCTTTCTTT.

This clone is a singleton in its sample. The chain joins TRBV9 to TRBJ2-2; TRBD1 agrees at 7 bases. Per germline, CDR1 SGDLS and CDR2 YYNGEE. The J segment lost 5 bases and the V segment lost 4 bases, leaving 5 bases of the junction unmatched. CDR3 length: 14 residues. CDR3 bases: TGTGCCAGCAGCCCGCCGACAGGGACCGGGGAGCTGTTTTTT. This sequence encodes CASSPPTGTGELFF.

This clone was seen just once. The CDR3 DNA is TGCGCCAGCAGCCCGGTGTTCGGTAATGAAAAACTGTTTTTT. Its protein is CASSPVFGNEKLFF. The chain combines TRBV4-1 with TRBJ1-4; no definite D call. Germline V gene lookup returns CDR1 MGHRA and CDR2 YSYEKL. V shed 4 bases and J shed 4 bases, with 10 bases lying between them. This CDR3 contains 14 residues.

The rearrangement links TRBV7-6 to TRBJ2-5; 8 nucleotides match TRBD1. The CDR3 is 16 amino acids. Germline lookup yields CDR1 SGHVS and CDR2 FNYEAQ. With V trimmed by 5 bases and J by 1 base, 9 bases remained unmatched. The CDR3, as DNA: TGTGCCAGCAGCCTCTGGACAGGGATAAGCCAAGAGACCCAGTACTTC. The encoded protein is CASSLWTGISQETQYF.

The chain couples TRBV18 to TRBJ2-5, with TRBD2 as a possible D gene (6 bases). Trimming shortened V by 3 bases and J by 4 bases, and 15 bases separated the two germline ends. In germline, CDR1 is KGHSH, CDR2 LQKENI. The CDR3 totals 15 residues. CDR3 coding DNA: TGTGCCAGCTCACCGCCGGGAGTGGGAGGAGAGACCCAGTACTTC. Translating gives CASSPPGVGGETQYF.

This clone has a handful of counts. The chain recombines TRBV2 with TRBJ1-6; 7 bases map to TRBD1. Germline values: CDR1 SNHLY, CDR2 FYNNEI. The CDR3 contains 13 residues. Germline trimming cut 6 bases from V and 9 bases from J; bases unmatched to any gene: 5. CDR3 sequence: CASRTGAGSPLHF. The DNA for the CDR3 is TGTGCCAGCAGAACAGGGGCCGGTTCACCCCTCCACTTT.

The chain recombines TRBV4-3 with TRBJ1-2; D unresolved. CDR1 and CDR2 from the germline V gene are LGHNA and YSLEER. Between the trimmed V and J ends, which lost 0 bases and 0 bases, there was a span of 8 bases. The CDR3 extends over 15 amino acids. DNA for the CDR3: TGCGCCAGCAGCCAAGAGAGCATAGCTAACTATGGCTACACCTTC. It encodes CASSQESIANYGYTF.

The chain links TRBV5-5 to TRBJ1-5; 7 bases fit TRBD1. The CDR3 sequence is 14 residues long. J lost 4 bases, V lost 3 bases, and 4 bases had no gene match. Per the germline V gene, CDR1 is SGHKS and CDR2 is YYEKEE (reference sequence). The CDR3 region is CASSSGTVNQPQHF. CDR3 coding DNA: TGTGCCAGCAGCTCCGGGACAGTAAATCAGCCCCAGCATTTT.

The chain is built from TRBV4-3 and TRBJ2-2, with 8 bases fitting TRBD1. The CDR3 runs 16 residues. Germline values: CDR1 LGHNA, CDR2 YSLEER. V was pared by 0 bases and J by 4 bases, with 4 bases of the junction left unmatched. The CDR3 protein is CASSQETRGRTGELFF. CDR3 nucleotide sequence: TGCGCCAGCAGCCAAGAGACCAGGGGGCGCACCGGGGAGCTGTTTTTT.

This clone has only a few counts. This rearrangement joins TRBV20-1 to TRBJ2-5; TRBD2 matches 7 bases. The CDR3 is 11 amino acids. Per germline, CDR1 DFQATT and CDR2 SNEGSKA (reference sequence). Unmatched junction bases numbered 2, after V lost 5 bases and J lost 5 bases. This CDR3 reads CSAWRGETQYF. In DNA, the CDR3 is TGCAGTGCTTGGCGGGGGGAGACCCAGTACTTC.

V gene TRBV12-3 or TRBV12-4 combines with J gene TRBJ2-1; 7 bases align to TRBD2. The CDR3 runs to 12 residues. J lost 9 bases, V lost 5 bases, and 4 bases had no gene match. The CDR3 DNA sequence: TGTGCCAGCAGTCCCGGGGGGAGTGAGCAGTTCTTC. Residues: CASSPGGSEQFF.

The CDR3 DNA is TGCGCCAGCAGCAGGCAATACTCAGGGTCCTACGAGCAGTACTTC. Translation gives CASSRQYSGSYEQYF. J is TRBJ2-7 and V is TRBV5-1; D is perhaps TRBD1 (5 bases). Germline lookup yields CDR1 SGHRS and CDR2 YFSETQ. The CDR3 contains 15 residues. The germline V and J ends were trimmed by 4 bases and 1 base, with 15 bases remaining between them.

The V call is TRBV3-1 (or the pseudogene TRBV3-2), the J call TRBJ1-5; unclear D gene. Trimming left V 2 bases short and J 0 bases short, with 5 bases between. Germline V gene data show CDR1 as LGHDT and CDR2 as YNNKEL (reference sequence). This CDR3 is 14 amino acids long. The CDR3 DNA follows: TGTGCCAGCAGCCAATACTATAGCAATCAGCCCCAGCATTTT. Protein sequence: CASSQYYSNQPQHF.

The chain recombines TRBV5-1 with TRBJ2-7, with D possibly matching TRBD1 (6 bases). The CDR3 contains 15 residues. CDR1 and CDR2 from the germline V gene are SGHRS and YFSETQ. V lost 2 bases, J lost 2 bases, and 14 bases lay in between. The CDR3 spells CASSFTGTTPYEQYF. In nucleotides, the CDR3 is TGCGCCAGCAGCTTTACTGGGACAACCCCCTACGAGCAGTACTTC.

This rearrangement joins TRBV5-1 to TRBJ2-1, with 8 bases identical to TRBD2. V was clipped by 0 bases and J by 0 bases; unmatched bases: 2. The germline V gene encodes CDR1 SGHRS and CDR2 YFSETQ. This CDR3 region has 16 residues. CDR3 DNA: TGCGCCAGCAGCTTGGCGGGGGGGAGCTCCTACAATGAGCAGTTCTTC. Its translation: CASSLAGGSSYNEQFF.

The chain couples TRBV27 to TRBJ2-5; 8 bases line up with TRBD1. Germline loops: CDR1 MNHEY, CDR2 SMNVEV (reference sequence). Trimming cost V 6 bases and J 2 bases; bases outside gene matches: 14. CDR3 size: 17 residues. In nucleotides, the CDR3 is TGTGCCAGCAGCCCTCTCACAGGGGGGATATATCAAGAGACCCAGTACTTC. Its translation is CASSPLTGGIYQETQYF.

CDR3 protein: CASTPDRGESPLHF. The CDR3 coding sequence is TGTGCCAGCACCCCGGACAGGGGAGAATCACCCCTCCACTTT. The chain joins TRBV28 to TRBJ1-6; 9 nucleotides line up with TRBD1. The V and J ends lost 7 bases and 10 bases, in that order; junction bases with no gene match: 8. The germline V gene encodes CDR1 MDHEN and CDR2 SYDVKM. This CDR3 is 14 amino acids long. Supplemented by reference TRBV28 and TRBJ1-6, the full variable domain reads DVKVTQSSRYLVKRTGEKVFLECVQDMDHENMFWYRQDPGLGLRLIYFSYDVKMKEKGDIPEGYSVSREKKERFSLILESASTNQTSMYLCASTPDRGESPLHFGNGTRLTVT.

This clone was picked up one time. The V call is TRBV12-3 or TRBV12-4, the J call TRBJ1-1; D uncertain. The CDR3 has 13 amino acids. The ends were cut back, 7 bases at V and 7 bases at J, with 16 bases in the middle. The DNA for the CDR3 is TGTGCCAGCAAGTCGGGAGTATTTGATGAAGCTTTCTTT. Translation gives CASKSGVFDEAFF.

V and J are TRBV7-2 and TRBJ2-1, with D unclear. Germline CDR1 SGHTA, CDR2 FQGNSA. V lost 7 bases and J lost 6, with 10 bases in between. The CDR3 runs to 12 residues. The DNA of the CDR3 is TGTGCCAGCAAGGCCGGGTCCAATGAGCAGTTCTTC. This encodes CASKAGSNEQFF.

This clone was seen a few times. This chain links TRBV5-1 with TRBJ2-6, with a weak D call TRBD1 (6 bases). This CDR3 is built from 17 residues. Germline lookup yields CDR1 SGHRS and CDR2 YFSETQ. V was shortened by 0 bases and J by 1 base, with 11 bases between the two germline ends. In nucleotides, the CDR3 is TGCGCCAGCAGCTTGGTCCTGACAGGATCTGGGGCCAACGTCCTGACTTTC. As protein: CASSLVLTGSGANVLTF.

The J gene is TRBJ1-1, the V gene TRBV7-9; D is unclear. The CDR3 spans 15 residues. V lost 2 bases, J lost 5 bases, and 15 bases lay in between. Germline V lookup: CDR1 SEHNR, CDR2 FQNEAQ (reference sequence). In DNA, the CDR3 is TGTGCCAGCAGCTTACCAGGCGCAGTGGGTACTGAAGCTTTCTTT. It specifies CASSLPGAVGTEAFF.